This TCR beta chain was found in a study of cytomegalovirus exposure and HLA in healthy donors. In germline, CDR1 is LGHNA, CDR2 YSLEER. With V trimmed by 0 bases and J by 2 bases, 12 bases remained unmatched. The CDR3 is 19 amino acids. As concerns this clone: What it binds is unknown.

Findings and limits, study-wide: Researchers catalogued under 200 TCR beta chains as cytomegalovirus-associated.

Clones were read by immunoSEQ multiplex PCR, and TCRdb kept only the in-frame ones, dropping some. Counted here are 250,000 to 350,000 clones, 86% occurring once; the ten biggest clones make up 0.84%. This receptor was obtained from a woman between 18 and 30 years old in good health and CMV-seronegative. Sequences were obtained from PBMCs. The chain employs TRBV4-3 and TRBJ1-1; 10 bases match TRBD1. The CDR3 coding sequence is TGCGCCAGCAGCCAAGATTTCCTGACAGGGGGCAATAGTAACACTGAAGCTTTCTTT. The encoded protein is CASSQDFLTGGNSNTEAFF.